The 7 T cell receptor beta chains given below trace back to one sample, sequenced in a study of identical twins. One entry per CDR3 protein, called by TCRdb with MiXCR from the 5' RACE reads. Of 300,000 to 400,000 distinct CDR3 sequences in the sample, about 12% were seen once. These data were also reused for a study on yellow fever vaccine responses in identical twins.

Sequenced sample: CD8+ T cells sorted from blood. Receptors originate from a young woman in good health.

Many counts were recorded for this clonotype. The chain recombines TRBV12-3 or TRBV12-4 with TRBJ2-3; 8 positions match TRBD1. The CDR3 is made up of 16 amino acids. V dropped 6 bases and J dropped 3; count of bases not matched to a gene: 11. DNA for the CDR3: TGTGCCAGCAGCACGGACATGACAGGGGTTACAGATACGCAGTATTTT. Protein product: CASSTDMTGVTDTQYF.

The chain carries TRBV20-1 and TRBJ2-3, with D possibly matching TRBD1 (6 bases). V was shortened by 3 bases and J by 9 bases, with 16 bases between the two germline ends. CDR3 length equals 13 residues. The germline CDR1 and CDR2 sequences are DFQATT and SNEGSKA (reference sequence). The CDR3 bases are TGCAGTGCTAGTTCAGGGGACCCTCACACGCAGTATTTT. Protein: CSASSGDPHTQYF.

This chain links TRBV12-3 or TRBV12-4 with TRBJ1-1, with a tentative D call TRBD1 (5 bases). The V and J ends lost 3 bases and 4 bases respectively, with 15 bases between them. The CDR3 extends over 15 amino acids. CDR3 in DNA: TGTGCCAGCAGTTTGGTGGGGGGAGGTGGCACTGAAGCTTTCTTT. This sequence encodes CASSLVGGGGTEAFF.

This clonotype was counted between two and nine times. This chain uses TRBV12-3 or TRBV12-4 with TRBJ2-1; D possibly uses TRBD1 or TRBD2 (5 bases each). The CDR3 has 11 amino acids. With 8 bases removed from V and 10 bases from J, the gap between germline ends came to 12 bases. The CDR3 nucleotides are TGTGCCAGCGGCTCCGGGGCAGAGCAGTTCTTC. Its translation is CASGSGAEQFF.

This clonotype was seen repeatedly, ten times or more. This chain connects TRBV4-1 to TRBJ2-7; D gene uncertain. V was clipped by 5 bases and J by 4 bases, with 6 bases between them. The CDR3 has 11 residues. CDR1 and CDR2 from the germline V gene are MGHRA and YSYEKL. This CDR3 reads CASSKAYEQYF. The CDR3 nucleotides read TGCGCCAGCAGCAAAGCTTACGAGCAGTACTTC.

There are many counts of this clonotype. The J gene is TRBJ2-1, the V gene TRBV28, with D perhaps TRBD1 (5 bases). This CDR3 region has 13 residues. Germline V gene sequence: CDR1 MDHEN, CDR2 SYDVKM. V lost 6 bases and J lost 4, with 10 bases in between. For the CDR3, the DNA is TGTGCCAGCAGCCCGGACACTTACAATGAGCAGTTCTTC. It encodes CASSPDTYNEQFF.

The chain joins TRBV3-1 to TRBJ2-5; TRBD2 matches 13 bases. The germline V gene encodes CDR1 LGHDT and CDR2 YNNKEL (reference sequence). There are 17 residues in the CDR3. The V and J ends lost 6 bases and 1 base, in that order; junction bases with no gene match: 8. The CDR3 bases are TGTGCCAGCAGGCAAAGACTAGCGGGAGGTATCCAAGAGACCCAGTACTTC. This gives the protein CASRQRLAGGIQETQYF.